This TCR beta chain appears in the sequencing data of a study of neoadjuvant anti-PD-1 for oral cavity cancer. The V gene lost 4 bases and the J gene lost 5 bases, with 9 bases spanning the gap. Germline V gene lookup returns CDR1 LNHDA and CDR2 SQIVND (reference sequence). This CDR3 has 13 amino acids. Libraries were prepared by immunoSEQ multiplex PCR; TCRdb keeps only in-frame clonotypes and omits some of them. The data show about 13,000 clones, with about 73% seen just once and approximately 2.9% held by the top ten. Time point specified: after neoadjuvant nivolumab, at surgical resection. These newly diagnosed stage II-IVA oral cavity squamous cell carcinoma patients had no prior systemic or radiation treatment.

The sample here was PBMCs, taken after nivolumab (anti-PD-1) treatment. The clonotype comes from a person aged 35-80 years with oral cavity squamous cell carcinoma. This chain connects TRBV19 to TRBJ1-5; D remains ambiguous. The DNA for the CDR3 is TGTGCCAGTAGTACCTCGAAGGATCAGCCCCAGCATTTT. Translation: CASSTSKDQPQHF.